These T cell receptor beta chains were read from a single sample in a study of T cells after yellow fever vaccination. TCRdb called the 5' RACE reads again in MiXCR, with one record for every CDR3 protein. Altogether hundreds of thousands of distinct CDR3 sequences are present, approximately 16% being singletons, with the ten largest covering around 16%. The sequenced sample was PBMCs, obtained 5 to 6 days after the first yellow fever vaccination. These receptors all stem from a man aged 18 to 29 who received the YFV17D yellow fever vaccine. Both conserved end residues are part of each CDR3. A D gene is named only where the DNA matches it firmly. Some rows have no size entry. The others give once, few or many, or a class for an expanded clone.

cdr3_nt: TGTGCCAGCAGCCTCACGGGGCTGGCCATTCAGTACTTC; cdr3_aa: CASSLTGLAIQYF; d_call: NA; j_call: TRBJ2-4; clone_size: few; v_call: TRBV3-1
cdr3_nt: TGTGCCTGGAGACAGGGGAATCAAGAGACCCAGTACTTC; cdr3_aa: CAWRQGNQETQYF; d_call: TRBD1; j_call: TRBJ2-5; clone_size: NA; v_call: TRBV30
cdr3_nt: TGTGCCAGCAGTGAAGCGCTTCGGGGGGATGAAAAACTGTTTTTT; cdr3_aa: CASSEALRGDEKLFF; d_call: NA; j_call: TRBJ1-4; clone_size: few; v_call: TRBV2
cdr3_nt: TGTGCCAGCCAGTCCCTAGCCGGAGATACGCAGTATTTT; cdr3_aa: CASQSLAGDTQYF; d_call: NA; j_call: TRBJ2-3; clone_size: many; v_call: TRBV12-3/TRBV12-4
cdr3_nt: TGCGCCAGCAGCCAAGATCCCCCCCCCCCTAGCGGGGGGCGCGGCTCCTACAATGAGCAGTTCTTC; cdr3_aa: CASSQDPPPPSGGRGSYNEQFF; d_call: TRBD2; j_call: TRBJ2-1; clone_size: NA; v_call: TRBV4-1
cdr3_nt: TGTGCCAGCAGCCAAGACGTTGGCGGCCGCGCAGATACGCAGTATTTT; cdr3_aa: CASSQDVGGRADTQYF; d_call: NA; j_call: TRBJ2-3; clone_size: few; v_call: TRBV4-2
cdr3_nt: TGCAGTGCTAGAGGCTGGGAATTCAATGAGCAGTTCTTC; cdr3_aa: CSARGWEFNEQFF; d_call: NA; j_call: TRBJ2-1; clone_size: NA; v_call: TRBV20-1
cdr3_nt: TGTGCCAGCAGTCCCGCCAGACAGGGAAATTCACCCCTCCACTTT; cdr3_aa: CASSPARQGNSPLHF; d_call: TRBD1; j_call: TRBJ1-6; clone_size: NA; v_call: TRBV6-1
cdr3_nt: TGTGCCAGCAGCGGACAGGACAATCAGCCCCAGCATTTT; cdr3_aa: CASSGQDNQPQHF; d_call: TRBD1; j_call: TRBJ1-5; clone_size: few; v_call: TRBV6-6
cdr3_nt: TGTGCCAGTAGCCCAATGACAGGGGAAGGCGGGGAGCTGTTTTTT; cdr3_aa: CASSPMTGEGGELFF; d_call: TRBD1; j_call: TRBJ2-2; clone_size: few; v_call: TRBV19
cdr3_nt: TGTGCCAGCAGTTCGGACAGGGGCAATGAAAAACTGTTTTTT; cdr3_aa: CASSSDRGNEKLFF; d_call: TRBD1; j_call: TRBJ1-4; clone_size: many; v_call: TRBV12-3/TRBV12-4
cdr3_nt: TGTGCCAGCAGTTTAACGGGACAGGGAGTGACAGATACGCAGTATTTT; cdr3_aa: CASSLTGQGVTDTQYF; d_call: TRBD1; j_call: TRBJ2-3; clone_size: NA; v_call: TRBV6-5
cdr3_nt: TGTGCCAGCAGTTCCGGGCCGGTCACTGAAGCTTTCTTT; cdr3_aa: CASSSGPVTEAFF; d_call: NA; j_call: TRBJ1-1; clone_size: few; v_call: TRBV6-5
cdr3_nt: TGTGCCAGCAGCTTAAAACCGTCTTCACCCTCTCTTAGCTCCTACGAGCAGTACTTC; cdr3_aa: CASSLKPSSPSLSSYEQYF; d_call: NA; j_call: TRBJ2-7; clone_size: NA; v_call: TRBV7-3
cdr3_nt: TGTGCCAGCAGCCCCAGTGTTGGGACAGGGGGTTACAATGAGCAGTTCTTC; cdr3_aa: CASSPSVGTGGYNEQFF; d_call: TRBD1; j_call: TRBJ2-1; clone_size: few; v_call: TRBV7-3
cdr3_nt: TGCAGCGTTGATCGTCAAGGCACAGATACGCAGTATTTT; cdr3_aa: CSVDRQGTDTQYF; d_call: NA; j_call: TRBJ2-3; clone_size: few; v_call: TRBV29-1
cdr3_nt: TGCGCCAGCAGCTCGGGCCTACTAGGAGTCTCCTACAATAAGCAGTTCTTC; cdr3_aa: CASSSGLLGVSYNKQFF; d_call: NA; j_call: TRBJ2-1; clone_size: once; v_call: TRBV5-1
cdr3_nt: TGTGCCAGCAGTTACATCACGGGGGGGCGATACAACAATGAGCAGTTCTTC; cdr3_aa: CASSYITGGRYNNEQFF; d_call: TRBD2; j_call: TRBJ2-1; clone_size: many; v_call: TRBV14
cdr3_nt: TGTGCCAGCAGCACAGGGTTTAACTATGGCTACACCTTC; cdr3_aa: CASSTGFNYGYTF; d_call: NA; j_call: TRBJ1-2; clone_size: NA; v_call: TRBV6-1
cdr3_nt: TGTGCCAGTTCCGGACAGAGCGAAAAACTGTTTTTT; cdr3_aa: CASSGQSEKLFF; d_call: NA; j_call: TRBJ1-4; clone_size: NA; v_call: TRBV25-1
cdr3_nt: TGCGCCAGCAGCCAAGAAGTACGAAATTCACCCCTCCACTTT; cdr3_aa: CASSQEVRNSPLHF; d_call: NA; j_call: TRBJ1-6; clone_size: few; v_call: TRBV4-3
cdr3_nt: TGTGCCAGCAGCGCTAGCGGGGGGCTCGGCACCGGGGAGCTGTTTTTT; cdr3_aa: CASSASGGLGTGELFF; d_call: TRBD2; j_call: TRBJ2-2; clone_size: NA; v_call: TRBV5-4
cdr3_nt: TGTGCCATCAGTGAGTCTAGCGGGAGTGGGAATCAGCCCCAGCATTTT; cdr3_aa: CAISESSGSGNQPQHF; d_call: NA; j_call: TRBJ1-5; clone_size: NA; v_call: TRBV10-3
cdr3_nt: TGTGCCAGCAGGCAGGGTGGCGGTGAGCAGTTCTTC; cdr3_aa: CASRQGGGEQFF; d_call: NA; j_call: TRBJ2-1; clone_size: many; v_call: TRBV6-2/TRBV6-3
cdr3_nt: TGCAGCGTTTTAGACAGGGAGGGATACGAGCAGTACTTC; cdr3_aa: CSVLDREGYEQYF; d_call: NA; j_call: TRBJ2-7; clone_size: few; v_call: TRBV29-1
cdr3_nt: TGTGCCAGCAGCCAACAGCAATCTGGAAACACCATATATTTT; cdr3_aa: CASSQQQSGNTIYF; d_call: NA; j_call: TRBJ1-3; clone_size: few; v_call: TRBV5-4
cdr3_nt: TGTGCCAGCAGTCAGGATATAGAGACCCAGTACTTC; cdr3_aa: CASSQDIETQYF; d_call: NA; j_call: TRBJ2-5; clone_size: few; v_call: TRBV6-6
cdr3_nt: TGCGCCAGCAGCTTGGAGGCTAGCGGCGGGGAGCAGTTCTTC; cdr3_aa: CASSLEASGGEQFF; d_call: TRBD2; j_call: TRBJ2-1; clone_size: many; v_call: TRBV5-1
cdr3_nt: TGTGCCAGCAGCTTTCTTGAGGGGATAAACTATGGCTACACCTTC; cdr3_aa: CASSFLEGINYGYTF; d_call: NA; j_call: TRBJ1-2; clone_size: few; v_call: TRBV5-5
cdr3_nt: TGTGCCACTCAACTAGCGGGGCAAGAGACCCAGTACTTC; cdr3_aa: CATQLAGQETQYF; d_call: TRBD2; j_call: TRBJ2-5; clone_size: NA; v_call: TRBV10-3
cdr3_nt: TGCGCCAGCAGCCAAACTAGCAATGAGCAGTTCTTC; cdr3_aa: CASSQTSNEQFF; d_call: NA; j_call: TRBJ2-1; clone_size: once; v_call: TRBV4-1
cdr3_nt: TGTGCCACCAGCAGAGATCTTAGCGGGGGCGTAGATACGCAGTATTTT; cdr3_aa: CATSRDLSGGVDTQYF; d_call: TRBD2; j_call: TRBJ2-3; clone_size: few; v_call: TRBV15
cdr3_nt: TGTGCCAGCAGTTTACTCCTCTCTGGAAACACCATATATTTT; cdr3_aa: CASSLLLSGNTIYF; d_call: NA; j_call: TRBJ1-3; clone_size: many; v_call: TRBV6-5
cdr3_nt: TGCAGCGTTGCCGCTTCGGGCCCCACAGATACGCAGTATTTT; cdr3_aa: CSVAASGPTDTQYF; d_call: NA; j_call: TRBJ2-3; clone_size: NA; v_call: TRBV29-1
cdr3_nt: TGCGCCAGCAGCACGGACCCGCGGGGTCAAGAGACCCAGTACTTC; cdr3_aa: CASSTDPRGQETQYF; d_call: NA; j_call: TRBJ2-5; clone_size: few; v_call: TRBV5-1
cdr3_nt: TGTGCCAGCAGCTCGGGGAGGGCGTATCAGCCCCAGCATTTT; cdr3_aa: CASSSGRAYQPQHF; d_call: NA; j_call: TRBJ1-5; clone_size: NA; v_call: TRBV5-6
cdr3_nt: TGTGCCAGCAGCGGATTGGCGGGGGGGCCCGAGACCCAGTACTTC; cdr3_aa: CASSGLAGGPETQYF; d_call: TRBD2; j_call: TRBJ2-5; clone_size: few; v_call: TRBV5-4
cdr3_nt: TGCGCCAGCAGCTTGAAACAGGGAGACACCGGGGAGCTGTTTTTT; cdr3_aa: CASSLKQGDTGELFF; d_call: NA; j_call: TRBJ2-2; clone_size: few; v_call: TRBV5-1
cdr3_nt: TGTGCCAGCAGCGTAGGGTCGGCTAGCGGCTTCCGTGTAGGTGGTGAGACCCAGTACTTC; cdr3_aa: CASSVGSASGFRVGGETQYF; d_call: TRBD2; j_call: TRBJ2-5; clone_size: few; v_call: TRBV9
cdr3_nt: TGTGCCAGCAGCTTGGCAGGGGCCAATGAAAAACTGTTTTTT; cdr3_aa: CASSLAGANEKLFF; d_call: NA; j_call: TRBJ1-4; clone_size: many; v_call: TRBV5-4
cdr3_nt: TGTGCCAGCAGTTTAGTTTGGGGACGTGCTTTCTTT; cdr3_aa: CASSLVWGRAFF; d_call: NA; j_call: TRBJ1-1; clone_size: few; v_call: TRBV12-3/TRBV12-4
cdr3_nt: TGTGCCAGCAGTCCCCCACTAGCGGGGGCCAAATTCACAGATACGCAGTATTTT; cdr3_aa: CASSPPLAGAKFTDTQYF; d_call: TRBD2; j_call: TRBJ2-3; clone_size: NA; v_call: TRBV5-6
cdr3_nt: TGCGCCAGCAGCCAAGTGGCACCTAACTATGGCTACACCTTC; cdr3_aa: CASSQVAPNYGYTF; d_call: NA; j_call: TRBJ1-2; clone_size: many; v_call: TRBV4-1
cdr3_nt: TGTGCCAGCAGCGGGCCCGGGAAGACCGGGGAGCTGTTTTTT; cdr3_aa: CASSGPGKTGELFF; d_call: NA; j_call: TRBJ2-2; clone_size: NA; v_call: TRBV6-1
cdr3_nt: TGCAGTGCTAGGGTACTCTCTGGAAACACCATATATTTT; cdr3_aa: CSARVLSGNTIYF; d_call: NA; j_call: TRBJ1-3; clone_size: NA; v_call: TRBV20-1
cdr3_nt: TGCGCCAGCAGCCAAGATGGAAACAGGCACACAGATACGCAGTATTTT; cdr3_aa: CASSQDGNRHTDTQYF; d_call: NA; j_call: TRBJ2-3; clone_size: few; v_call: TRBV4-1
cdr3_nt: TGTGCCACCAGTGACCGGACAGGCGGGGAAGCTTTCTTT; cdr3_aa: CATSDRTGGEAFF; d_call: TRBD1; j_call: TRBJ1-1; clone_size: few; v_call: TRBV24-1
cdr3_nt: TGTGCCAGCAGTGAAGTTCTGGACCGAAGCTCTGGGGCCAACGTCCTGACTTTC; cdr3_aa: CASSEVLDRSSGANVLTF; d_call: NA; j_call: TRBJ2-6; clone_size: NA; v_call: TRBV2
cdr3_nt: TGTGCCAGCAGCTTCAGAAGACTCACTGAAGCTTTCTTT; cdr3_aa: CASSFRRLTEAFF; d_call: NA; j_call: TRBJ1-1; clone_size: NA; v_call: TRBV7-2
cdr3_nt: TGTGCCAGCAGTTACGGGAAAGAGACCCAGTACTTC; cdr3_aa: CASSYGKETQYF; d_call: NA; j_call: TRBJ2-5; clone_size: few; v_call: TRBV6-2/TRBV6-3
cdr3_nt: TGTGCCAGCAGACCGAGGACAAGAGACACAGATACGCAGTATTTT; cdr3_aa: CASRPRTRDTDTQYF; d_call: NA; j_call: TRBJ2-3; clone_size: few; v_call: TRBV6-1
cdr3_nt: TGTGCCATCAGTGAGGTTGGACAGGCCCCCTACGAGCAGTACTTC; cdr3_aa: CAISEVGQAPYEQYF; d_call: TRBD1; j_call: TRBJ2-7; clone_size: NA; v_call: TRBV10-3
cdr3_nt: TGCGCCAGCAGCCCGACAGTCGGAAACACTGAAGCTTTCTTT; cdr3_aa: CASSPTVGNTEAFF; d_call: NA; j_call: TRBJ1-1; clone_size: NA; v_call: TRBV5-1